A single sample gave rise to the 20 T cell receptor beta chains below, sequenced in a study of blood T cell repertoires in COVID-19. Produced via immunoSEQ multiplex PCR; TCRdb's table is partial and in-frame only. The data show nearly 350,000 clones, more than 75% seen once. The sequencing sample was made of peripheral blood. These receptors all stem from a woman in her late teens or twenties who had recovered from COVID-19.

V is TRBV6-6 and J is TRBJ2-7; D not certain. The germline CDR1 and CDR2 sequences are MNHNY and SVGAGI (reference sequence). The CDR3 length is 14 residues. V lost 2 bases, J lost 5 bases, and 13 bases lay in between. The CDR3 nucleotides are TGTGCCAGCAGTTACGGGCCCCTGAATCACGAGCAGTACGTC. Protein sequence: CASSYGPLNHEQYV.

The chain carries TRBV7-8 and TRBJ2-7; 7 bases align to TRBD1. The germline gives CDR1 SGHVS, CDR2 FQNEAQ. The CDR3 covers 16 residues. Losses at the gene ends were 1 base for V and 4 bases for J; bases not matched to a gene: 10. CDR3 loop: CASSLVQTGTVYEQYV. CDR3 nucleotides: TGTGCCAGCAGCTTAGTACAAACCGGGACAGTGTACGAGCAGTACGTC.

The rearrangement links TRBV9 to TRBJ1-1; tentatively, D is TRBD1 (5 bases). Trimming cost V 8 bases and J 0 bases, with 17 bases left between them. CDR3 length: 15 residues. Germline CDR1 and CDR2: SGDLS and YYNGEE. The CDR3 loop reads CASRSGPHMNTEAFF. The CDR3, as DNA: TGTGCCAGTAGATCAGGGCCTCACATGAACACTGAAGCTTTCTTT. The full variable domain, its missing parts supplied by reference TRBV9 and TRBJ1-1, is DSGVTQTPKHLITATGQRVTLRCSPRSGDLSVYWYQQSLDQGLQFLIQYYNGEERAKGNILERFSAQQFPDLHSELNLSSLELGDSALYFCASRSGPHMNTEAFFGQGTRLTVV.

This chain uses TRBV5-8 with TRBJ2-1; 12 bases map to TRBD2. CDR1 is SGHTS and CDR2 is YDEGEE in the germline V gene. The junction had 6 bases not matched to a gene; V was cut back by 4 bases and J by 7 bases. The CDR3 consists of 15 residues. CDR3 DNA sequence: TGTGCCAGCAGCCGGGGGCTAGCGGGAGGGAATGAGCAGTTCTTC. This gives the protein CASSRGLAGGNEQFF.

This clone showed up just once. One end of the junction is discordant with germline, which a read error may explain. This chain connects TRBV27 to TRBJ2-1, with a weak D call TRBD2 (6 bases). The CDR3 spans 14 residues. Looked up from germline, CDR1 is MNHEY and CDR2 is SMNVEV (reference sequence). CDR3 in DNA: TGTGCCAGCGGTTTGGGCGGGAACTACAATGAGCAGTTCTTC. This translates into CASGLGGNYNEQFF.

On this clone itself: The limits of the CDR3 on the DNA are not certain, so only TCRdb's listed CDR3 is given. V is TRBV6-2 or TRBV6-3 and J is TRBJ2-1; the DNA was not used to check the table's D call, TRBD1. Counting both end residues, the CDR3 totals 14 amino acids. Germline assignment: CDR1 MNHEY and CDR2 SVGEGT. This CDR3 is CASSYVGQGAHRFF.

V and J are TRBV11-2 and TRBJ1-3; no reliable D call. The CDR3 is 15 amino acids. V lost 6 bases, J lost 5 bases, and 17 bases lay in between. Germline V CDR1 and CDR2: SGHAT, FQNNGV. CDR3 in DNA: TGTGCCAGCAGTGAGGCCCGGGGAACTAGAAACACCATATATTTT. It translates to CASSEARGTRNTIYF.

This sequence joins TRBV5-1 and TRBJ2-1, with 16 bases lining up with TRBD2. This CDR3 has 17 amino acids. V lost 3 bases and J lost 8; bases outside the gene matches: 8. Germline V gene sequence: CDR1 SGHRS, CDR2 YFSETQ. The CDR3 protein is CASSWQPGLAGGDEQFF. CDR3 nucleotides: TGCGCCAGCAGCTGGCAACCGGGACTAGCGGGAGGGGATGAGCAGTTCTTC.

V is TRBV2 and J is TRBJ1-2; D might be TRBD1 (5 bases). The V gene lost 2 bases and the J gene lost 2 bases, with 9 bases spanning the gap. Germline V gene data show CDR1 as SNHLY and CDR2 as FYNNEI. The CDR3 covers 14 residues. The CDR3: CASSESGLNYGYTF. The CDR3 nucleotides are TGTGCCAGCAGTGAATCGGGACTAAACTATGGCTACACCTTC. Supplemented by reference TRBV2 and TRBJ1-2, the full variable domain reads EPEVTQTPSHQVTQMGQEVILRCVPISNHLYFYWYRQILGQKVEFLVSFYNNEISEKSEIFDDQFSVERPDGSNFTLKIRSTKLEDSAMYFCASSESGLNYGYTFGSGTRLTVV.

The CDR3 spells CASSLRWGRREKLFF. For the CDR3, the DNA is TGTGCCAGCAGTTTAAGGTGGGGGCGAAGGGAAAAACTGTTTTTT. J is TRBJ1-4 and V is TRBV27, with a tentative D call TRBD1 (6 bases). The CDR3 covers 15 residues. CDR1 MNHEY and CDR2 SMNVEV come from the germline V gene (reference sequence). V lost 2 bases and J lost 8, with 15 bases in between. The whole variable domain, remainder taken from reference TRBV27 and TRBJ1-4, is EAQVTQNPRYLITVTGKKLTVTCSQNMNHEYMSWYRQDPGLGLRQIYYSMNVEVTDKGDVPEGYKVSRKEKRNFPLILESPSPNQTSLYFCASSLRWGRREKLFFGSGTQLSVL.

The chain recombines TRBV19 with TRBJ1-2; 8 bases map to TRBD1. CDR1 and CDR2 (germline): LNHDA, SQIVND (reference sequence). CDR3 length equals 13 residues. Losses at the gene ends were 6 bases for V and 2 bases for J; bases not matched to a gene: 2. CDR3 in DNA: TGTGCCAGTAGACAGGGGGGGAACTATGGCTACACCTTC. Its protein is CASRQGGNYGYTF.

The rearrangement uses TRBV5-1 and TRBJ2-1; D is perhaps TRBD1 (5 bases). Deletions cut 2 bases from V and 8 bases from J, with 11 bases between. CDR1 and CDR2 (germline): SGHRS, YFSETQ. The CDR3 runs to 13 residues. Written as DNA, the CDR3 is TGCGCCAGCAGCTTAGCTGGGGCCGATGAGCAGTTCTTC. Protein sequence: CASSLAGADEQFF.

The CDR3: CASSPTGGKKTQYF. CDR3 bases: TGTGCCAGTAGCCCGACAGGGGGCAAAAAGACCCAGTACTTC. This chain links TRBV19 with TRBJ2-5; 10 nucleotides align to TRBD1. CDR1 and CDR2 (germline): LNHDA, SQIVND (reference sequence). V shed 6 bases, J shed 6 bases, and the junction held 7 bases outside the gene matches. This CDR3 region has 14 residues.

This chain joins TRBV7-9 and TRBJ1-2; D gene ambiguous. V was clipped by 6 bases and J by 3 bases, with 8 bases between them. Germline V gives CDR1 SEHNR, CDR2 FQNEAQ (reference sequence). The CDR3 consists of 12 residues. CDR3 amino acids: CASRPEDYGYTF. The CDR3 DNA is TGTGCCAGCAGACCGGAGGACTATGGCTACACCTTC.

V is TRBV29-1 and J is TRBJ1-6, with a possible D match to TRBD1 (6 bases). The CDR3 has 13 residues. Germline V lookup: CDR1 SQVTM, CDR2 ANQGSEA. V lost 6 bases to trimming and J lost 5 bases, with 11 bases between them. The CDR3 region has the DNA TGCAGCGTCCGACAGGACAATAATTCACCCCTCCACTTT. Residues: CSVRQDNNSPLHF.

The rearrangement joins TRBV9 to TRBJ2-3; 8 bases match TRBD2. V was clipped by 6 bases and J by 1 base; unmatched bases: 10. CDR3 size: 16 residues. Germline V gene lookup returns CDR1 SGDLS and CDR2 YYNGEE. Written as DNA, the CDR3 is TGTGCCAGCAATCTCGGGAGTAGCGGGGGCACAGATACGCAGTATTTT. It translates to CASNLGSSGGTDTQYF.

This CDR3 is CSVGHGDTGTF. In DNA form, the CDR3 reads TGCAGCGTTGGGCACGGCGACACGGGAACCTTC. The chain joins TRBV29-1 to TRBJ1-2; D not resolved. Looked up from germline, CDR1 is SQVTM and CDR2 is ANQGSEA. The germline V and J ends were trimmed by 4 bases and 14 bases, with 17 bases remaining between them. This CDR3 contains 11 residues. The whole variable domain, filled in from reference TRBV29-1 and TRBJ1-2, reads SAVISQKPSRDICQRGTSLTIQCQVDSQVTMMFWYRQQPGQSLTLIATANQGSEATYESGFVIDKFPISRPNLTFSTLTVSNMSPEDSSIYLCSVGHGDTGTFGSGTRLTVV.

V gene TRBV7-2 combines with J gene TRBJ2-1, with TRBD1 as a possible D gene (6 bases). Trimming shortened V by 3 bases and J by 6 bases, and 15 bases separated the two germline ends. This CDR3 spans 15 amino acids. CDR1 SGHTA and CDR2 FQGNSA come from the germline V gene. In nucleotides, the CDR3 is TGTGCCAGCAGCTTCAGCCGACAGGCCAGCAATGAGCAGTTCTTC. It translates to CASSFSRQASNEQFF.

The V call is TRBV5-4, the J call TRBJ1-5; a possible D gene is TRBD1 (5 bases). Trimming removed 2 bases from V and 1 base from J, with 10 bases in between. CDR1 and CDR2 from the germline V gene are SGHNT and YYREEE (reference sequence). The CDR3 covers 15 residues. CDR3 region: CASSFDPGSNQPQHF. CDR3 DNA sequence: TGTGCCAGCAGCTTCGATCCAGGGAGCAATCAGCCCCAGCATTTT.

The rearrangement joins TRBV6-5 to TRBJ2-1; TRBD1 aligns across 9 bases. CDR3 length equals 14 residues. J lost 6 bases, V lost 8 bases, and 8 bases had no gene match. Germline CDR1 reads MNHEY; CDR2 reads SVGAGI. The CDR3 sequence is CASGGQGSFNEQFF. CDR3 nucleotides: TGTGCCAGCGGGGGACAGGGAAGTTTCAATGAGCAGTTCTTC.